These 27 T cell receptor beta chains came from one sample sequenced in a study of T cell repertoires in cytomegalovirus infection (dated by TCRdb to the late 2010s). Sequencing took place on an Illumina HiSeq 1500. The public reads were run again by TCRdb, first through fastp at Q25 and then through MiXCR, and only productive beta chains were kept. CDR3 protein duplicates are merged, each entry listing the most common genes and DNA. The sample table holds around 530,000 distinct CDR3 sequences, of which approximately 25% were seen once. About 13% of the sample belongs to the ten largest clones. The source material was PBMCs. Receptors originate from a human donor in good health (CMV status not recorded). Some clones in this sample may be carry-over from other donors' samples.

This chain connects TRBV6-2 or TRBV6-3 to TRBJ2-7; TRBD2 matches 10 bases. This CDR3 is built from 14 residues. V lost 6 bases and J lost 4; bases outside the gene matches: 6. Germline-derived CDR1 and CDR2 are MNHEY and SVGEGT. CDR3 in DNA: TGTGCCAGCAGAGGACTAGCGGAACTTTACGAGCAGTACTTC. Amino acids: CASRGLAELYEQYF.

Only a few counts were recorded for this clonotype. The genes are TRBV20-1 and TRBJ1-5, with a possible D match to TRBD1 (5 bases). The V end was cut by 0 bases, the J end by 0 bases, with 18 bases between. The CDR3 sequence is 18 residues long. CDR1 and CDR2 from the germline V gene are DFQATT and SNEGSKA (reference sequence). Written as DNA, the CDR3 is TGCAGTGCTAGAGATAGGGGCCCCATGACCTATAGCAATCAGCCCCAGCATTTT. It yields the protein CSARDRGPMTYSNQPQHF.

The chain employs TRBV10-3 and TRBJ2-3; the D gene is possibly TRBD2 (6 bases). The CDR3 covers 17 residues. Looked up from germline, CDR1 is ENHRY and CDR2 is SYGVKD. Trimming shortened V by 3 bases and J by 2 bases, and 18 bases separated the two germline ends. The CDR3 loop is CAISDIRREDYTDTQYF. The CDR3 bases are TGTGCCATCAGTGATATTAGGAGGGAGGACTACACAGATACGCAGTATTTT.

This clonotype was detected ten times or more. V gene TRBV6-5 combines with J gene TRBJ2-3; D ambiguous. Germline CDR1 MNHEY, CDR2 SVGAGI. This CDR3 is 14 amino acids long. With 5 bases removed from V and 4 bases from J, the gap between germline ends came to 13 bases. CDR3 in DNA: TGTGCCAGCAGTCCAAGGCCACCGGCAGATACGCAGTATTTT. Translation gives CASSPRPPADTQYF.

The genes are TRBV7-9 and TRBJ1-4; D gene ambiguous. CDR3 length: 15 amino acids. V was trimmed by 0 bases and J by 8 bases, leaving 13 bases between them. Germline V gene lookup returns CDR1 SEHNR and CDR2 FQNEAQ (reference sequence). CDR3 loop: CASSLAETLVEKLFF. CDR3 bases: TGTGCCAGCAGCTTAGCCGAGACACTTGTCGAAAAACTGTTTTTT. Using reference TRBV7-9 and TRBJ1-4 for the parts outside the CDR3, the full variable domain is DTGVSQNPRHKITKRGQNVTFRCDPISEHNRLYWYRQTLGQGPEFLTYFQNEAQLEKSRLLSDRFSAERPKGSFSTLEIQRTEQGDSAMYLCASSLAETLVEKLFFGSGTQLSVL.

This clonotype was detected a few times. The chain uses TRBV12-3 or TRBV12-4 and TRBJ1-4; the D gene is possibly TRBD1 (5 bases). This CDR3 contains 15 residues. Trimming cost V 6 bases and J 7 bases, with 18 bases left between them. The CDR3 coding sequence is TGTGCCAGCAGCCGGGTCCCGGGGGACGGTGAAAAACTGTTTTTT. Protein product: CASSRVPGDGEKLFF.

The table lists this clonotype with a few counts. The chain recombines TRBV15 with TRBJ2-3; perhaps D is TRBD1 or TRBD2 (6 bases each). The CDR3 spans 21 residues. The germline V gene encodes CDR1 LNHNV and CDR2 YYDKDF (reference sequence). Trimming took 2 bases from V and 4 from J, leaving 31 bases between them. The CDR3: CATSRSPPGQGASGVADTQYF. DNA of the CDR3: TGTGCCACCAGCAGAAGTCCTCCGGGACAAGGGGCATCGGGGGTGGCAGATACGCAGTATTTT. Filled out from reference TRBV15 and TRBJ2-3, the complete variable domain reads DAMVIQNPRYQVTQFGKPVTLSCSQTLNHNVMYWYQQKSSQAPKLLFHYYDKDFNNEADTPDNFQSRRPNTSFCFLDIRSPGLGDTAMYLCATSRSPPGQGASGVADTQYFGPGTRLTVL.

This clonotype was found many times. The J gene is TRBJ1-3, the V gene TRBV7-2, with D possibly TRBD1 on 6 matching bases. The CDR3 loop spans 17 amino acids. Germline values: CDR1 SGHTA, CDR2 FQGNSA. V gave up 5 bases and J gave up 0 bases, with 17 bases separating them. The CDR3 reads CASSRGGRRSSGNTIYF. CDR3 sequence (DNA): TGTGCCAGCAGCCGCGGGGGGCGGAGAAGCTCTGGAAACACCATATATTTT.

The table lists this clonotype with a few counts. V is TRBV19 and J is TRBJ1-5; D is uncertain. Per germline, CDR1 LNHDA and CDR2 SQIVND (reference sequence). This CDR3 has 15 residues. Between the trimmed V and J ends, which lost 4 bases and 3 bases, there was a span of 13 bases. The CDR3 region is CASSKRAVDNQPQHF. For the CDR3, the DNA is TGTGCCAGTAGTAAGAGGGCTGTTGACAATCAGCCCCAGCATTTT.

This clonotype has a count of ten or more. The chain carries TRBV7-2 and TRBJ2-4; perhaps TRBD1 as D (5 bases). Germline V CDR1 and CDR2: SGHTA, FQGNSA. Trimming cost V 7 bases and J 6 bases, with 10 bases left between them. The CDR3 is made up of 12 amino acids. CDR3: CASTGLGNIQYF. CDR3 nucleotides: TGTGCCAGCACAGGGTTGGGAAACATTCAGTACTTC.

The rearrangement links TRBV19 to TRBJ2-2; D uncertain. The ends were cut back, 0 bases at V and 4 bases at J, with 6 bases in the middle. This CDR3 region has 14 residues. Germline V gene data show CDR1 as LNHDA and CDR2 as SQIVND (reference sequence). The CDR3 reads CASSIDPSTGELFF. The CDR3 DNA reads TGTGCCAGTAGTATAGATCCTTCCACCGGGGAGCTGTTTTTT. Supplemented by reference TRBV19 and TRBJ2-2, the full variable domain reads DGGITQSPKYLFRKEGQNVTLSCEQNLNHDAMYWYRQDPGQGLRLIYYSQIVNDFQKGDIAEGYSVSREKKESFPLTVTSAQKNPTAFYLCASSIDPSTGELFFGEGSRLTVL.

This clonotype was seen only a few times. V and J are TRBV5-5 and TRBJ2-3; D unclear. The V gene's germline CDR1 is SGHKS and CDR2 YYEKEE (reference sequence). CDR3 size: 13 residues. V gave up 5 bases and J gave up 2 bases, with 9 bases separating them. In DNA form, the CDR3 reads TGTGCCAGCAGGGTCCACCTCACAGATACGCAGTATTTT. This sequence encodes CASRVHLTDTQYF.

This clonotype was seen a few times. The chain carries TRBV28 and TRBJ2-6, with 10 bases that match TRBD1. Germline assignment: CDR1 MDHEN and CDR2 SYDVKM. V dropped 9 bases and J dropped 2; count of bases not matched to a gene: 7. CDR3 length: 16 amino acids. CDR3 nucleotides: TGTGCCAGTAGGACAGGGGGAGCCCCTGGGGCCAACGTCCTGACTTTC. Protein: CASRTGGAPGANVLTF.

The chain is built from TRBV23-1 and TRBJ2-3, with D perhaps TRBD1 (6 bases). TRBV23-1 is flagged as an ORF with uncertain function. The CDR3 consists of 18 residues. Trimming left V 4 bases short and J 1 base short, with 21 bases between. In nucleotides, the CDR3 is TGCGCCAGCAGTCCCGGACAGTGGCACAGGCTACGCACAGATACGCAGTATTTT. This codes for CASSPGQWHRLRTDTQYF.

A note on this clonotype: This clone may be a read error of a much larger clone one base away. The CDR3 ends on some other residue instead of the conserved phenylalanine or tryptophan, so this is likely a read error. The V call is TRBV7-3, the J call TRBJ2-5, with 9 bases identical to TRBD1. Trimming cost V 10 bases and J 5 bases; bases outside gene matches: 8. This CDR3 has 13 residues. Per germline, CDR1 SGHTA and CDR2 FQGTGA. The CDR3 loop reads CATTGTGLETQYL. The DNA of the CDR3 is TGTGCCACCACCGGGACAGGGTTGGAGACCCAGTACTTA.

This rearrangement joins TRBV7-3 to TRBJ2-2, with D uncertain. Germline loops: CDR1 SGHTA, CDR2 FQGTGA. This CDR3 comprises 14 residues. V lost 5 bases, J lost 4 bases, and 11 bases lay in between. The CDR3 loop is CASSPIAGTGELFF. The CDR3 coding sequence is TGTGCCAGCAGCCCTATTGCCGGCACCGGGGAGCTGTTTTTT.

The chain combines TRBV27 with TRBJ1-6; the D gene is possibly TRBD1 (5 bases). This CDR3 comprises 14 residues. V was shortened by 6 bases and J by 8 bases, with 14 bases between the two germline ends. Germline V CDR1 and CDR2: MNHEY, SMNVEV (reference sequence). In DNA form, the CDR3 reads TGTGCCAGCAGGGAGGGGAGCAAGGATTCACCCCTCCACTTT. It codes for CASREGSKDSPLHF.

The sample holds a few counts of this clonotype. The chain recombines TRBV6-6 with TRBJ2-1; TRBD2 is a possible D gene (6 bases). The V gene lost 3 bases and the J gene lost 7 bases, with 13 bases spanning the gap. Germline V lookup: CDR1 MNHNY, CDR2 SVGAGI (reference sequence). The length of the CDR3 is 14 residues. CDR3 sequence: CASSYATSFNEQFF. In nucleotides, the CDR3 is TGTGCCAGCAGTTATGCTACTAGCTTTAATGAGCAGTTCTTC.

This clonotype was counted between two and nine times. The chain links TRBV5-1 to TRBJ2-7; D gene unclear. Per germline, CDR1 SGHRS and CDR2 YFSETQ. This CDR3 region has 14 residues. Deletions cut 6 bases from V and 3 bases from J, with 16 bases between. Here the CDR3 DNA reads TGCGCCAGCAAGCTGAGCGCCCCTAGCTACGAGCAGTACTTC. Translating it yields CASKLSAPSYEQYF. The whole variable domain, remainder taken from reference TRBV5-1 and TRBJ2-7, is KAGVTQTPRYLIKTRGQQVTLSCSPISGHRSVSWYQQTPGQGLQFLFEYFSETQRNKGNFPGRFSGRQFSNSRSEMNVSTLELGDSALYLCASKLSAPSYEQYFGPGTRLTVT.

Only a few counts were recorded for this clonotype. V gene TRBV28 combines with J gene TRBJ2-3; tentatively, D is TRBD2 (6 bases). The V gene's germline CDR1 is MDHEN and CDR2 SYDVKM. The CDR3 covers 14 residues. The V end was cut by 5 bases, the J end by 0 bases, with 9 bases between. CDR3 nucleotides: TGTGCCAGCAGTGTACTAGCTAGCACAGATACGCAGTATTTT. It is translated as CASSVLASTDTQYF.

This clonotype was found a few times. This chain links TRBV19 with TRBJ1-6, with 12 bases that match TRBD1. Trimming took 6 bases from V and 7 from J; bases not matched to a gene: 13. The CDR3 totals 18 residues. Germline CDR1 LNHDA, CDR2 SQIVND (reference sequence). The CDR3 protein is CASRPWDRGRLWNSPLHF. DNA for the CDR3: TGTGCCAGTAGACCCTGGGACAGGGGGCGCTTATGGAATTCACCCCTCCACTTT.

The gene calls are TRBV27 and TRBJ2-7; D ambiguous. V was trimmed by 3 bases and J by 3 bases, leaving 15 bases between them. Germline V gene data show CDR1 as MNHEY and CDR2 as SMNVEV (reference sequence). The CDR3 loop spans 15 amino acids. Here the CDR3 reads CASSFALGFHYEQYF. CDR3 DNA sequence: TGTGCCAGCAGTTTCGCTCTAGGGTTTCACTACGAGCAGTACTTC.

V is TRBV10-3 and J is TRBJ2-7; 8 positions agree with TRBD1. Germline V CDR1 and CDR2: ENHRY, SYGVKD. This CDR3 spans 12 amino acids. Trimming at V came to 6 bases and at J to 4 bases, leaving 2 bases not matched to a gene. CDR3 residues: CAIRDRVYEQYF. The DNA for the CDR3 is TGTGCCATCAGGGACAGGGTATACGAGCAGTACTTC.

This clonotype came up many times. V gene TRBV7-2 combines with J gene TRBJ1-2; TRBD1 might be the D (6 bases). From germline, CDR1 is SGHTA and CDR2 FQGNSA. The CDR3 is 15 residues long. The V and J ends lost 1 base and 6 bases respectively, with 15 bases between them. The DNA of the CDR3 is TGTGCCAGCAGCTTAGGGAGACAGGATTTAGATGGCTACACCTTC. Its translation is CASSLGRQDLDGYTF.

Of note for this clonotype: One junction end disagrees with the germline gene, perhaps due to a read error. The chain is built from TRBV20-1 and TRBJ1-5, with D possibly TRBD1 on 5 matching bases. This CDR3 is built from 13 residues. CDR1 DFQATT and CDR2 SNEGSKA come from the germline V gene (reference sequence). CDR3 sequence: CSARDSQGQPHHF. CDR3 bases: TGCAGTGCTAGAGATAGCCAGGGCCAGCCCCATCATTTT.

This chain connects TRBV7-9 to TRBJ1-1; unclear D gene. Between the trimmed V and J ends, which lost 3 bases and 7 bases, there was a span of 18 bases. The CDR3 has 15 amino acids. Germline V CDR1 and CDR2: SEHNR, FQNEAQ (reference sequence). CDR3 in DNA: TGTGCCAGCAGCTTGATCGCAGGCCCGGCGATTGAAGCTTTCTTT. As protein: CASSLIAGPAIEAFF.

Many counts were recorded for this clonotype. This chain links TRBV7-2 with TRBJ1-1; 10 nucleotides align to TRBD1. J gave up 7 bases and V 3 bases, and 11 bases lay outside the gene matches. This CDR3 contains 16 residues. Germline loops: CDR1 SGHTA, CDR2 FQGNSA. The CDR3 coding sequence is TGTGCCAGCAGCTTCCGGACAGGGGGACCGCTGCTTGAAGCTTTCTTT. It codes for CASSFRTGGPLLEAFF.